Here is one T cell receptor beta chain with its context. The CDR3 is 16 amino acids. Germline values: CDR1 SGHTA, CDR2 FQGNSA. V gave up 5 bases and J gave up 2 bases; unmatched junction bases: 5. The table came from immunoSEQ multiplex PCR; TCRdb's copy has only in-frame clones and leaves some out. Counted here are 70,000 to 80,000 clones, 80% to 95% occurring once; the ten biggest clones make up roughly 1%. This specimen belongs to a study of T cell changes during pregnancy in multiple sclerosis. This chain joins TRBV7-2 and TRBJ1-6; 8 nucleotides agree with TRBD1. The sample in question was peripheral blood, obtained in the first trimester of pregnancy. This TCR was recovered from a female donor with multiple sclerosis, enrolled in a pregnancy study. In DNA form, the CDR3 reads TGTGCCAGCAGCCTACAGGGGGGCGCCTATAATTCACCCCTCCACTTT. This codes for CASSLQGGAYNSPLHF.